This T cell receptor beta chain was documented in a study of cytomegalovirus exposure and HLA in healthy donors. Study observations and caveats: An observed cluster of highly shared sequence variants was recorded as a likely sequencing artifact.

Amplification used 60 Vbeta primers and 13 Jbeta primers. The repertoire was sequenced with immunoSEQ multiplex PCR; TCRdb's copy has only in-frame clones and lacks some. The table records about 140,000 clones, approximately 79% of them present only once. Regarding this clone: Its antigen is not identified. One end of the junction varies from germline; a read error may be responsible.

The germline CDR1 and CDR2 sequences are SEHNR and FQNEAQ (reference sequence). CDR3 length equals 15 residues. What was sequenced was PBMCs. The origin of this receptor is a man aged 35 to 55 in good health and CMV-seropositive. V is TRBV7-9 and J is TRBJ2-2; 9 nucleotides align to TRBD2. The CDR3 nucleotides are TGTTCCAGCAGCCTTAGCGGGAGCAGGTCCGGGGAGCTGTTTTTT. Amino acid sequence: CSSSLSGSRSGELFF.